This passage covers 7 T cell receptor beta chains from one sample sequenced in a study of Ad26.COV2.S vaccination and SARS-CoV-2 variants (dated by TCRdb to the early 2020s). The library was prepared using the immunoSEQ multiplex PCR assay. Drawn from immuneACCESS, this table holds only the in-frame rearrangements with V and J called that TCRdb kept. Clones are partly lost; checked studies trace under half to an unresolved V gene and leave the rest unexplained. In all, the sample holds 300,000 to 350,000 clones, and 85% to 90% of those were seen once. The ten largest clonotypes hold around 5.5% of the sample. Reading the label with the study, this specimen's treatment or condition is: roughly 20 received Ad26.COV2.S at low or high dose, single or two shots; 5 received placebo; per-sample allocation not given. For vaccine and placebo recipients, the sequenced repertoires came from samples collected on day 63 after the first injection.

The specimen was peripheral blood, collected in a trial of Ad26.COV2.S vaccine versus placebo. Receptors were obtained from a person between 18 and 60 years old who received the Ad26.COV2.S COVID-19 vaccine or a placebo.

The chain employs TRBV7-9 and TRBJ1-5; no firm D call. The V and J ends lost 3 bases and 5 bases respectively, with 11 bases between them. Per the germline V gene, CDR1 is SEHNR and CDR2 is FQNEAQ (reference sequence). The CDR3 runs to 14 residues. The CDR3 spells CASSFGGNYQPQHF. CDR3 in DNA: TGTGCCAGCAGCTTTGGAGGAAACTATCAGCCCCAGCATTTT.

The rearrangement links TRBV4-1 to TRBJ2-1, with D uncertain. Trimming left V 3 bases short and J 8 bases short, with 11 bases between. The length of the CDR3 is 13 residues. CDR1 MGHRA and CDR2 YSYEKL come from the germline V gene. The CDR3 is CASSHGFMDEQFF. The CDR3 coding sequence is TGCGCCAGCAGCCATGGTTTCATGGATGAGCAGTTCTTC.

This clone was counted between two and nine times. The J gene is TRBJ2-1, the V gene TRBV19, with D tentatively TRBD1 (6 bases). Per germline, CDR1 LNHDA and CDR2 SQIVND (reference sequence). V was cut by 1 base and J by 0 bases, with 16 bases left in between. The CDR3 runs to 18 residues. CDR3 amino acids: CASSIAPIQGYSYNEQFF. The CDR3, as DNA: TGTGCCAGTAGTATAGCTCCCATACAGGGATACTCCTACAATGAGCAGTTCTTC.

This chain links TRBV5-6 with TRBJ2-5; no firm D call. The ends were cut back, 4 bases at V and 2 bases at J, with 9 bases in the middle. CDR1 SGHDT and CDR2 YYEEEE come from the germline V gene. The CDR3 sequence is 13 residues long. CDR3: CASSRFTQETQYF. CDR3 bases: TGTGCCAGCAGCCGTTTTACGCAAGAGACCCAGTACTTC.

Only a few counts were recorded for this clone. The genes are TRBV18 and TRBJ2-7, with 9 positions matching TRBD1. Per germline, CDR1 KGHSH and CDR2 LQKENI. The CDR3 length is 15 residues. J lost 4 bases, V lost 2 bases, and 6 bases had no gene match. CDR3: CASSPGDRGAYEQYF. Here the CDR3 DNA reads TGTGCCAGCTCACCAGGCGACAGGGGGGCGTACGAGCAGTACTTC.

This rearrangement joins TRBV7-2 to TRBJ2-2, with 7 bases identical to TRBD2. CDR1 and CDR2 from the germline V gene are SGHTA and FQGNSA. This CDR3 spans 15 amino acids. The ends lost 5 bases at V and 5 bases at J; junction bases unmatched: 8. This CDR3 reads CASSPGLVRTGELFF. Written as DNA, the CDR3 is TGTGCCAGCAGCCCCGGACTAGTCCGAACCGGGGAGCTGTTTTTT.

J is TRBJ2-3 and V is TRBV29-1; the D is unclear. Germline V lookup: CDR1 SQVTM, CDR2 ANQGSEA. Deletions cut 3 bases from V and 0 bases from J, with 7 bases between. This CDR3 has 13 residues. The CDR3 loop is CSVEATSTDTQYF. The CDR3 coding sequence is TGCAGCGTTGAGGCGACTAGCACAGATACGCAGTATTTT.